This TCR beta chain was identified during a study of cytomegalovirus exposure and HLA in healthy donors. About the research overall: Within the Caucasian-associated ancestry cluster were around 81% of the 300 to 450 genotyped donors. Study outcomes and limitations: Later on, an analysis found that several of the most significant clusters appeared to be linked to common viral pathogens, which included parvovirus B19.

Trimming cost V 4 bases and J 4 bases; bases outside gene matches: 11. CDR3 length: 16 residues. Germline CDR1 and CDR2: MNHEY and SMNVEV (reference sequence). A word on this clone: Antigen specificity is unknown.

The PCR had 60 Vbeta and 13 Jbeta primers. Source study methods: Counted up in a later analysis, unique TCR beta chains came to about 80 million, with around 12 million shared. Generated by immunoSEQ multiplex PCR, the TCRdb table keeps only in-frame clones and is missing some. V, J and clone size are taken as reported in that table, and D and trimming were inferred from the DNA itself. The top ten clones hold roughly 1.6% of a sample with under 200,000 clones, about four fifths of them seen once. The sample was PBMCs. This chain links TRBV27 with TRBJ2-7; 9 bases are a match to TRBD2. The source is a woman aged 18-29 years in good health and CMV-seronegative. Here the CDR3 reads CASSYSGGEYLYEQYF. CDR3 bases: TGTGCCAGCAGTTATAGCGGGGGTGAATATTTGTACGAGCAGTACTTC.